These T cell receptor beta chains were read from a single sample in a study of post-analysis software for immune sequencing data. From the PCR reads, TCRdb called clonotypes with MiXCR, one entry per CDR3 protein. Of about 460,000 distinct CDR3 sequences listed, roughly 45% were seen once; the top ten hold around an eighth. The sequenced sample was blood. The receptors shown here come from a girl between 5 and 17 years old with multiple sclerosis. Each CDR3 is given with its conserved first and last residue. A D gene is named only where the DNA matches it firmly. The size entry is marked missing in some rows and otherwise reads once, few, many or a size class.

>few|TRBJ2-3|TRBV15|TRBD2
TGTGCCACCAGCAGATTGGGGACCGGTTGGGGAGGGACGCAGTATTTT
CATSRLGTGWGGTQYF
>few|TRBJ2-5|TRBV5-1|.
TGCGCCAGCAGCTTGGCCACAGCGAGCGTAAGGACCCAGTACTTC
CASSLATASVRTQYF
>.|TRBJ2-6|TRBV6-6|.
TGTGCCAGCAGTTATGGGGTGGCCTCTGGGGCCAACGTCCTGACTTTC
CASSYGVASGANVLTF
>.|TRBJ2-1|TRBV20-1|TRBD1
TGCAGTGCTCTAGGGCCGGGACAGGGGGTCAATGAGCAGTTCTTC
CSALGPGQGVNEQFF
>.|TRBJ2-7|TRBV28|TRBD1
TGTGCCAGCAGCTTTATCGGGACAGGGTCCCACGAGCAGTACTTC
CASSFIGTGSHEQYF
>few|TRBJ1-4|TRBV6-5|TRBD1
TGTGCCAGCAGTCCGACCTGGGACAGCTCTAATGAAAAACTGTTTTTT
CASSPTWDSSNEKLFF
>.|TRBJ2-1|TRBV21-1|.
TGTGCCAGCAGCAACTACGAGGCGTGGGGGAGCCAGCAGTTCTTC
CASSNYEAWGSQQFF
>.|TRBJ2-1|TRBV7-2|TRBD2
TGTGCCAGCACACCCCAACAGCGGGAGTTTGAGCAGTTCTTC
CASTPQQREFEQFF
>.|TRBJ2-5|TRBV18|.
TGTGCCAGCTCACCAACACCGGAAGAGACCCAGTACTTC
CASSPTPEETQYF
>.|TRBJ2-7|TRBV12-3/TRBV12-4|TRBD2
TGTGCCAGCAGTCAAGGGGGTTTTATAGCGGGAGCGGGCTACGAGCAGTACTTC
CASSQGGFIAGAGYEQYF
>.|TRBJ2-1|TRBV7-3|TRBD2
TGTGCCAGCAGCCTAGGGGGACTAGCGACCCGAAGGAAGTTCTTC
CASSLGGLATRRKFF
>.|TRBJ1-2|TRBV12-3/TRBV12-4|.
TGTGCCAGCACCCCCGGAGGGGATTGGAACTATGGCTACACCTTC
CASTPGGDWNYGYTF
>.|TRBJ1-2|TRBV12-5|TRBD1
TGTGCTAGTGGCGGTGGACAGGGGCTCTCTGGCTACACCTTC
CASGGGQGLSGYTF
>.|TRBJ2-5|TRBV6-5|TRBD1
TGTGCCAGCAGTTACTCACCTCGCCCAGGGGGCCTGGAGACCCAGTACTTC
CASSYSPRPGGLETQYF
>.|TRBJ2-3|TRBV24-1|TRBD1
TGTGCCACCAGCGGACAGGGGCTAACAGATACGCAGTATTTT
CATSGQGLTDTQYF
>.|TRBJ2-5|TRBV15|.
TGTGCCGCTCGTCCGTACGTGTACTTC
CAARPYVYF
>.|TRBJ2-7|TRBV28|.
TGTGCCAGCAACGCCCGAGACAGGGCGGGAGAGCAGTACTTC
CASNARDRAGEQYF
>few|TRBJ2-5|TRBV7-9|.
TGTGCCAGCAGCTTAAATCGCCTAGAAGGAGAGACCCAGTACTTC
CASSLNRLEGETQYF
>few|TRBJ1-5|TRBV18|.
TGTGCCAGCTCCCCAGTGGGTGCAAGAGGGGAAAATCAGCCCCAGCATTTT
CASSPVGARGENQPQHF
>few|TRBJ2-1|TRBV5-1|.
TGCGCCAGCAGCTCCCGTCCGGGGGGCGAAGATGAGCAGTTCTTC
CASSSRPGGEDEQFF
>few|TRBJ2-7|TRBV5-1|TRBD2
TGCGCCAGTACCGCGGGGGAAGGACCTTACGAGCAGTACTTC
CASTAGEGPYEQYF
>few|TRBJ2-4|TRBV4-2|.
TGTGCCAGCAGCCAAGATCGGACAGCTCTAGCCAAAAACATTCAGTACTTC
CASSQDRTALAKNIQYF
>.|TRBJ1-1|TRBV2|.
TGTGCCAGCAATCTTTTGACAGGAGGTTACACTGAAGCTTTCTTT
CASNLLTGGYTEAFF
>.|TRBJ2-7|TRBV6-9|TRBD1
TGTGCCAGCAGTTATTCGGAGGCCTGGGGGACAGGGGGTGCCGAGCAGTACTTC
CASSYSEAWGTGGAEQYF
>.|TRBJ1-5|TRBV6-2/TRBV6-3|.
TGTGCCAGCAGGCCGACACCGGTAAAAACGGGGGCTCGCAATCAGCCCCAGCATTTT
CASRPTPVKTGARNQPQHF
>.|TRBJ2-5|TRBV29-1|TRBD1
TGCAGCGTTGATACAGGGGAGCAAGAGACCCAGTACTTC
CSVDTGEQETQYF
>.|TRBJ2-5|TRBV4-1|.
TGCGCCAGCAGCCGAGGTAGCGTAACCCAAGAGACCCAGTACTTC
CASSRGSVTQETQYF
>few|TRBJ2-7|TRBV28|.
TGTGCCAGCAGCCGCCCCGTAGACTACGAGCAGTACTTC
CASSRPVDYEQYF
>.|TRBJ2-3|TRBV7-3|.
TGTGCCAGCAGCCCTTCGGGACTTAGCACAGATACGCAGTATTTT
CASSPSGLSTDTQYF
>.|TRBJ1-1|TRBV7-9|TRBD1
TGTGCCAGCAGCACCCGACAGGGGTGGAGAACTGAAGCTTTCTTT
CASSTRQGWRTEAFF
>.|TRBJ2-1|TRBV7-2|.
TGTGCCAGCAGCTTATGGGGTTTGGCCAATGAGCAGTTCTTC
CASSLWGLANEQFF
>.|TRBJ1-1|TRBV7-9|.
TGTGCCAGCAGTCCTACCGGGACCGCGAACACTGAAGCTTTCTTT
CASSPTGTANTEAFF
>.|TRBJ1-2|TRBV5-1|.
TGCGCCAGCAAGGCGGCCCGCGGATCCGTAAATGGCTACACCTTC
CASKAARGSVNGYTF
>.|TRBJ1-1|TRBV5-1|.
TGCGCCAGCACCGGGACCCTGAACACTGAAGCTTTCTTT
CASTGTLNTEAFF
>.|TRBJ2-3|TRBV5-1|TRBD1
TGCGCCAGCAGCTACTCGGGACAGACAGATACGCAGTATTTT
CASSYSGQTDTQYF
>once|TRBJ2-7|TRBV29-1|TRBD2
TGCAGCGTTGAAGTGGTTCGGGAGGGGGCCTACGAGCAGTACTTC
CSVEVVREGAYEQYF
>few|TRBJ2-5|TRBV7-9|.
TGTGCCAGCAGCTTAGCGATGGCGGGAGAGACCCAGTACTTC
CASSLAMAGETQYF
>few|TRBJ2-1|TRBV29-1|.
TGCAGCGTTCAGGTCTGGACTGTCAACAATGAGCAGTTCTTC
CSVQVWTVNNEQFF
>.|TRBJ1-2|TRBV28|.
TGTGCCAGCAGTTTAGGCATAGCGGACTATGGCTACACCTTC
CASSLGIADYGYTF
>few|TRBJ1-1|TRBV5-1|.
TGCGCCAGCAGCTTGGCCCAGGGATTTAACACTGAAGCTTTCTTT
CASSLAQGFNTEAFF
>few|TRBJ2-5|TRBV12-3/TRBV12-4|.
TGTGCCAGCCAAAGGGTTGATGAGACCCAGTACTTC
CASQRVDETQYF
>once|TRBJ2-3|TRBV12-3/TRBV12-4|.
TGTGCAATAGAAACTGGGTACACAGATACGCAGTATTTT
CAIETGYTDTQYF
>.|TRBJ2-1|TRBV28|TRBD2
TGTGCCCGCAGTTGGCCTAGCGGGAGACATAATGAGCAGTTCTTC
CARSWPSGRHNEQFF
>.|TRBJ2-5|TRBV29-1|.
TGCAGCGTTGTCTTGGGGGAGACCCAGTACTTC
CSVVLGETQYF
>.|TRBJ2-5|TRBV9|TRBD2
TGTGCCAGCAGCGTAGCGCCTTCTAGCGGCGAAGAGACCCAGTACTTC
CASSVAPSSGEETQYF